Following are 32 T cell receptor beta chains from one sample sequenced in a study of regulatory T cells in long-lasting Graves disease. To make TCR beta libraries, researchers used iRepertoire HTBI primers and Arm-PCR of CDR3 regions. MiXCR, applied by TCRdb to the multiplex PCR reads, yields one record per CDR3 protein. The sample includes 550,000 to 600,000 distinct CDR3 sequences, 15% to 20% seen only once; the top ten take around 12%. As for time point: newly diagnosed GD, antithyroid drugs for less than 3 months. Making the TCR library involved RNA that had been extracted from PBMCs. A further study also used this sample, focusing on T cells in Graves' hyperthyroidism and ophthalmopathy.

Sequencing was performed on peripheral blood mononuclear cells (PBMCs), taken at new diagnosis, from a patient treated with antithyroid drugs. Receptors originate from a man aged 18 to 30 with Graves disease.

This clonotype was counted a single time. A read error is possible here, since a much larger clone lies one base away. The V gene is TRBV5-1, the J gene TRBJ1-1; D not certain. The ends were cut back, 4 bases at V and 4 bases at J, with 17 bases in the middle. The CDR3 sequence is 15 residues long. Germline V CDR1 and CDR2: SGHRS, YFSETQ. In DNA, the CDR3 is TGCGCCAGCAGCGCACTACCGGACCCGACCACTGAAGCTTTCTTT. Translation: CASSALPDPTTEAFF.

Points on this clonotype: Given a much more abundant clone one base away, this may be a read error. V usage is TRBV7-2 and J usage is TRBJ2-1; 8 bases match TRBD2. This CDR3 comprises 15 residues. The V and J ends lost 3 bases and 4 bases, in that order; junction bases with no gene match: 5. CDR1 and CDR2 from the germline V gene are SGHTA and FQGNSA. The CDR3 nucleotides are TGTGCCAGCAGCTTTGAACTAGCGGCATACAATGAGCAGTTCTTC. Its translation is CASSFELAAYNEQFF.

The rearrangement uses TRBV20-1 and TRBJ2-7; 7 bases map to TRBD2. Per germline, CDR1 DFQATT and CDR2 SNEGSKA (reference sequence). Losses at the gene ends were 5 bases for V and 3 bases for J; bases not matched to a gene: 4. The CDR3 length is 12 residues. CDR3 in DNA: TGCAGTGCTGCCGGGACTAACTACGAGCAGTACTTC. It translates to CSAAGTNYEQYF.

This clonotype was observed many times. J is TRBJ2-1 and V is TRBV29-1; D tentatively fits TRBD1 or TRBD2 (6 bases each). From germline, CDR1 is SQVTM and CDR2 ANQGSEA. This CDR3 has 12 amino acids. V was trimmed by 7 bases and J by 7 bases, leaving 14 bases between them. The CDR3 protein is CSGGVQGNEQFF. CDR3 sequence (DNA): TGCAGCGGGGGGGTACAGGGTAATGAGCAGTTCTTC.

This clonotype has just a few counts. The CDR3 here is CASSLSKAGTVATDTQYF. DNA for the CDR3: TGCGCCAGCAGCTTGTCTAAAGCCGGGACAGTCGCAACAGATACGCAGTATTTT. The genes are TRBV5-1 and TRBJ2-3; 7 bases map to TRBD1. This CDR3 has 18 residues. V shed 1 base and J 3 bases; nucleotides not matched to a gene: 14. Germline assignment: CDR1 SGHRS and CDR2 YFSETQ.

Regarding this clonotype: A junction end diverges from the germline sequence, so it may reflect a read error. V gene TRBV5-4 combines with J gene TRBJ1-3; D is ambiguous. CDR1 is SGHNT and CDR2 is YYREEE in the germline V gene (reference sequence). The CDR3 sequence is 13 residues long. Written as DNA, the CDR3 is TGTGCCTGGCGAAATTACTCTGGAAGCACCATATATTTT. As protein: CAWRNYSGSTIYF.

This clonotype was seen ten or more times. The chain combines TRBV3-1 with TRBJ2-3; the match to TRBD1 covers 7 bases. This CDR3 is built from 16 residues. The germline CDR1 and CDR2 sequences are LGHDT and YNNKEL (reference sequence). The trim removed 0 bases at V and 8 bases at J, leaving 11 bases unmatched. DNA for the CDR3: TGTGCCAGCAGCCAAGATCCCGGGACAGCTCATGTTACGCAGTATTTT. Translation gives CASSQDPGTAHVTQYF.

This chain links TRBV6-5 with TRBJ2-7, with 8 bases that match TRBD1. Germline CDR1 MNHEY, CDR2 SVGAGI. The CDR3 spans 16 residues. V was pared by 0 bases and J by 3 bases, with 7 bases of the junction left unmatched. CDR3 DNA sequence: TGTGCCAGCAGTTACTCGAAGCTTGGGACAGGCTACGAGCAGTACTTC. It yields the protein CASSYSKLGTGYEQYF.

Only a few counts were recorded for this clonotype. The chain employs TRBV20-1 and TRBJ2-3; TRBD2 matches 12 bases. V lost 3 bases to trimming and J lost 2 bases; unmatched junction nucleotides: 12. The CDR3 loop spans 18 amino acids. Germline V CDR1 and CDR2: DFQATT, SNEGSKA (reference sequence). The chain's CDR3 is CSASDNSGTSGSTDTQYF. The CDR3 DNA is TGCAGTGCTAGTGACAACTCCGGGACTAGCGGGTCCACAGATACGCAGTATTTT.

This clonotype has at least ten counts. The chain couples TRBV20-1 to TRBJ2-7; the D is unclear. The CDR3 sequence is 13 residues long. The V and J ends lost 0 bases and 3 bases respectively, with 9 bases between them. CDR1 is DFQATT and CDR2 is SNEGSKA in the germline V gene (reference sequence). The chain's CDR3 is CSARDRDLYEQYF. In DNA, the CDR3 is TGCAGTGCTAGAGACAGAGATCTCTACGAGCAGTACTTC.

This clonotype was found many times. The chain has TRBV6-1 and TRBJ2-7, with a tentative D call TRBD1 (6 bases). Germline CDR1 and CDR2: MNHNS and SASEGT. The CDR3 covers 12 residues. Trimming stripped 8 bases from V and 9 bases from J, with 17 bases between. As DNA, the CDR3 is TGTGCCAGCGCTGCAGGGGCAGTTGGGCAGTACTTC. Amino acid sequence: CASAAGAVGQYF.

This clonotype came up a few times. The chain recombines TRBV27 with TRBJ2-3; TRBD2 matches at 9 bases. The CDR3 contains 14 residues. Losses at the gene ends were 5 bases for V and 5 bases for J; bases not matched to a gene: 5. CDR1 MNHEY and CDR2 SMNVEV come from the germline V gene (reference sequence). CDR3 DNA: TGTGCCAGCAGTCTTGGACTAGCGCGAGATACGCAGTATTTT. Protein product: CASSLGLARDTQYF.

This clonotype has a handful of counts. V gene TRBV18 combines with J gene TRBJ2-3; D is possibly TRBD2 (5 bases). The CDR3 is 16 residues long. The V end lost 1 base, the J end lost 0 bases, and 11 bases lay between the germline ends. Per the germline V gene, CDR1 is KGHSH and CDR2 is LQKENI. CDR3: CASSPLELDSTDTQYF. CDR3 DNA sequence: TGTGCCAGCTCACCACTAGAACTAGACAGCACAGATACGCAGTATTTT.

In its sample, this clonotype was seen a few times. V usage is TRBV9 and J usage is TRBJ2-3, with TRBD2 identical over 8 bases. Germline loops: CDR1 SGDLS, CDR2 YYNGEE. The CDR3 has 15 amino acids. Trimming took 2 bases from V and 2 from J; bases not matched to a gene: 4. This CDR3 reads CASSVYSGTTDTQYF. The CDR3 nucleotides are TGTGCCAGCAGCGTTTATAGCGGGACCACAGATACGCAGTATTTT.

As for this clonotype: Because the CDR3 is missing its conserved closing phenylalanine or tryptophan, this is likely a read error. It is unclear where the CDR3 begins or ends on the DNA, so no DNA is shown, and the CDR3 is as TCRdb lists it. V and J are TRBV2 and TRBJ2-5. The CDR3 contains 12 residues when both ends are counted. Per germline, CDR1 SNHLY and CDR2 FYNNEI. The chain's CDR3 is CASSPVTEDLCV.

The rearrangement joins TRBV6-1 to TRBJ2-7; 7 positions agree with TRBD2. V was pared by 6 bases and J by 4 bases, with 9 bases of the junction left unmatched. There are 14 residues in the CDR3. Germline lookup yields CDR1 MNHNS and CDR2 SASEGT. In DNA form, the CDR3 reads TGTGCCAGCAGAGTACTGGGGGGGGAATACGAGCAGTACTTC. Amino acids: CASRVLGGEYEQYF.

The table lists this clonotype with many counts. The rearrangement uses TRBV5-5 and TRBJ1-2, with 8 bases lining up with TRBD1. Germline lookup yields CDR1 SGHKS and CDR2 YYEKEE (reference sequence). This CDR3 comprises 16 residues. V dropped 4 bases and J dropped 7; count of bases not matched to a gene: 15. Here the CDR3 reads CASSPPHGQGRGGYTF. As DNA, the CDR3 is TGTGCCAGCAGCCCGCCCCACGGACAGGGAAGAGGTGGCTACACCTTC.

This clonotype was picked up many times. This chain links TRBV11-2 with TRBJ2-5; TRBD2 matches at 8 bases. The CDR3 runs 15 residues. The germline CDR1 and CDR2 sequences are SGHAT and FQNNGV. J gave up 3 bases and V 0 bases, and 3 bases lay outside the gene matches. The CDR3 DNA reads TGTGCCAGCAGCTTAGAAGCGGGAGCGGAAGAGACCCAGTACTTC. Translating it yields CASSLEAGAEETQYF.

This clonotype was recorded a few times. The rearrangement joins TRBV6-1 to TRBJ1-1; D is possibly TRBD1 (6 bases). In germline, CDR1 is MNHNS, CDR2 SASEGT. There are 12 residues in the CDR3. Deletions cut 6 bases from V and 11 bases from J, with 16 bases between. CDR3 sequence (DNA): TGTGCCAGCAGCCCGGACAGAACGAGGGCTTTCTTT. Translating gives CASSPDRTRAFF.

This clonotype was seen more than once but under ten times. The CDR3 sequence is CASSSLRQSGGYTF. In DNA form, the CDR3 reads TGTGCCAGCAGTTCCCTTCGACAGTCGGGCGGCTACACCTTC. V is TRBV28 and J is TRBJ1-2; D is possibly TRBD1 (5 bases). Germline V gene lookup returns CDR1 MDHEN and CDR2 SYDVKM. V was clipped by 4 bases and J by 8 bases, with 17 bases between them. The CDR3 extends over 14 amino acids.

This clonotype was picked up many times. The chain employs TRBV20-1 and TRBJ1-1, with TRBD1 as a possible D gene (5 bases). The V gene lost 2 bases and the J gene lost 10 bases, with 23 bases spanning the gap. Germline loops: CDR1 DFQATT, CDR2 SNEGSKA (reference sequence). This CDR3 region has 15 residues. The CDR3 here is CSARTDHFSGAGAFF. CDR3 nucleotides: TGCAGTGCTAGAACTGACCACTTCTCCGGGGCCGGAGCTTTCTTT.

This clonotype has more than one count but fewer than ten. This rearrangement joins TRBV5-1 to TRBJ2-7, with D possibly TRBD2 on 5 matching bases. CDR3 length: 15 amino acids. Germline V gene lookup returns CDR1 SGHRS and CDR2 YFSETQ. Trimming took off 0 bases at V and 2 bases at J, with 12 bases between the two ends. CDR3 loop: CASSLASGSTYEQYF. CDR3 in DNA: TGCGCCAGCAGCTTGGCCAGCGGATCAACCTACGAGCAGTACTTC.

J is TRBJ2-2 and V is TRBV12-3 or TRBV12-4; tentative D call: TRBD1 (6 bases). The V end was cut by 7 bases, the J end by 0 bases, with 15 bases between. CDR3 size: 16 residues. The CDR3 sequence is CASTPRYRANTGELFF. The CDR3 DNA follows: TGTGCCAGCACCCCCCGATACAGGGCGAACACCGGGGAGCTGTTTTTT.

This clonotype was observed many times. This chain links TRBV11-2 with TRBJ2-7, with D hard to call. CDR1 is SGHAT, CDR2 FQNNGV, per germline. The V end was cut by 1 base, the J end by 0 bases, with 10 bases between. The CDR3 has 15 amino acids. The CDR3 nucleotides read TGTGCCAGCAGCTTAGTCGCTTTGAGCTCCTACGAGCAGTACTTC. As protein: CASSLVALSSYEQYF.

At least ten counts were recorded for this clonotype. V and J are TRBV24-1 and TRBJ1-3; D is perhaps TRBD1 (6 bases). The germline V and J ends were trimmed by 4 bases and 14 bases, with 23 bases remaining between them. The CDR3 covers 15 residues. Germline V gene sequence: CDR1 KGHDR, CDR2 SFDVKD. The chain's CDR3 is CATSDDDRLNPPLYF. The CDR3 DNA follows: TGTGCCACCAGTGACGACGACAGGCTCAACCCTCCCCTATATTTT.

This clonotype was seen many times. The chain links TRBV5-1 to TRBJ1-2, with unresolved D. Germline V gene lookup returns CDR1 SGHRS and CDR2 YFSETQ. The CDR3 has 13 amino acids. Trimming removed 5 bases from V and 8 bases from J, with 16 bases in between. CDR3 DNA sequence: TGCGCCAGCAGAATGGACCCGGTCAGCGGCTACACCTTC. It yields the protein CASRMDPVSGYTF.

The chain combines TRBV9 with TRBJ2-1; tentatively, D is TRBD2 (6 bases). Between the trimmed V and J ends, which lost 1 base and 6 bases, there was a span of 11 bases. CDR3 length: 14 residues. Germline V CDR1 and CDR2: SGDLS, YYNGEE. The CDR3: CASSVFASVNEQFF. The CDR3 bases are TGTGCCAGCAGCGTATTCGCTAGCGTCAATGAGCAGTTCTTC. The complete variable domain, with remaining parts taken from reference TRBV9 and TRBJ2-1, reads DSGVTQTPKHLITATGQRVTLRCSPRSGDLSVYWYQQSLDQGLQFLIQYYNGEERAKGNILERFSAQQFPDLHSELNLSSLELGDSALYFCASSVFASVNEQFFGPGTRLTVL.

This rearrangement joins TRBV2 to TRBJ2-3; 11 nucleotides match TRBD2. The J segment lost 2 bases and the V segment lost 10 bases, leaving 5 bases of the junction unmatched. Germline CDR1 SNHLY, CDR2 FYNNEI. The CDR3 contains 14 residues. CDR3 DNA: TGTGCCACCCAGACTAGCGGGGCCACAGATACGCAGTATTTT. This translates into CATQTSGATDTQYF.

This chain connects TRBV11-2 to TRBJ1-4; D is undetermined. Germline V gives CDR1 SGHAT, CDR2 FQNNGV. V lost 2 bases, J lost 6 bases, and 7 bases lay in between. The CDR3 runs to 13 residues. In nucleotides, the CDR3 is TGTGCCAGCAGCTTACGTTTGGATGAAAAACTGTTTTTT. The encoded protein is CASSLRLDEKLFF.

This clonotype showed up many times. J is TRBJ2-7 and V is TRBV28; TRBD1 might be the D (5 bases). The V and J ends lost 1 base and 3 bases respectively, with 13 bases between them. CDR3 length: 15 amino acids. Germline V gene lookup returns CDR1 MDHEN and CDR2 SYDVKM. CDR3 in amino acids: CASSLSGFGDYEQYF. CDR3 bases: TGTGCCAGCAGTTTATCAGGGTTTGGGGACTACGAGCAGTACTTC.

The sample holds many counts of this clonotype. This chain uses TRBV28 with TRBJ2-3; 8 nucleotides agree with TRBD2. Germline V gene lookup returns CDR1 MDHEN and CDR2 SYDVKM. V shed 6 bases and J 2 bases; nucleotides not matched to a gene: 7. This CDR3 is built from 15 residues. CDR3 in amino acids: CASRIFSGATDTQYF. DNA for the CDR3: TGTGCCAGCAGAATTTTTAGCGGGGCCACAGATACGCAGTATTTT.

This clonotype occurred many times. The CDR3 DNA is TGTGCCAGCAGTGAACGGTTGTACTATGGCTACACCTTC. It specifies CASSERLYYGYTF. The gene calls are TRBV2 and TRBJ1-2; D is unclear. Trimming shortened V by 2 bases and J by 3 bases, and 7 bases separated the two germline ends. This CDR3 contains 13 residues. The germline V gene encodes CDR1 SNHLY and CDR2 FYNNEI.